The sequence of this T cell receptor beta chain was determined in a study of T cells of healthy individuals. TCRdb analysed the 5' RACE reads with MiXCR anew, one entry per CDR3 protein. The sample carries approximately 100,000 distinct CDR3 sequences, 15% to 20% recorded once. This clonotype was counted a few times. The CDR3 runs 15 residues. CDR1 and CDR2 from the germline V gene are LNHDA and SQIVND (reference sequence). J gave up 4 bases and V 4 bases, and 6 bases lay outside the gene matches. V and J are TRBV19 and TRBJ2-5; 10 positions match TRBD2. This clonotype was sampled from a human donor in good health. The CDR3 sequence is CASSSLLAGAETQYF. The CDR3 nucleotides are TGTGCCAGTAGTAGTCTTCTAGCGGGAGCAGAGACCCAGTACTTC. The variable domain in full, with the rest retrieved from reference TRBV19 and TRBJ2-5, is DGGITQSPKYLFRKEGQNVTLSCEQNLNHDAMYWYRQDPGQGLRLIYYSQIVNDFQKGDIAEGYSVSREKKESFPLTVTSAQKNPTAFYLCASSSLLAGAETQYFGPGTRLLVL.